This T cell receptor beta chain was documented in a study of blood T cell repertoires in COVID-19. Study at large: There were acute and convalescent COVID-19 samples, and they came from the United States, Italy and Spain.

Per the germline V gene, CDR1 is WNHNN and CDR2 is SYGVQD (reference sequence). CDR3 length: 12 amino acids. Deletions cut 6 bases from V and 6 bases from J, with 8 bases between. Profiling relied on immunoSEQ multiplex PCR, and the TCRdb table lists in-frame clones only, not all of them. Of under 200,000 clones detected, around 82% appear once; the ten largest clones hold 9.8%. This TCR was recovered from a woman of 80 years or more with acute or convalescent COVID-19. Sequenced input: peripheral blood. The V gene is TRBV10-1, the J gene TRBJ2-2; D remains ambiguous. The CDR3: CASRHSSGELFF. DNA of the CDR3: TGCGCCAGCAGGCATAGTTCCGGGGAGCTGTTTTTT.